Presented here are 28 T cell receptor beta chains from one specimen sequenced in a study of circulating tumor DNA in untreated peripheral T-cell lymphoma listed by TCRdb under 2021. Library construction relied on the immunoSEQ multiplex PCR assay. What TCRdb holds here is the immuneACCESS table cut down to in-frame rearrangements. Part of the clones is not present; checked against another copy, under half of the missing clones reflect an unresolved V gene, and the others are unexplained. This sample gives hundreds of clones in total; roughly 90% of them show up just once. Over 9.5% of the sample lies in the top ten. The sequenced material came from cell-free DNA from blood serum. These receptors originate from a human donor with peripheral T-cell lymphoma.

The chain carries TRBV6-1 and TRBJ1-1; the match to TRBD1 covers 10 bases. The V gene's germline CDR1 is MNHNS and CDR2 SASEGT. The trim removed 7 bases at V and 1 base at J, leaving 6 bases unmatched. The CDR3 totals 15 residues. The CDR3 loop is CASTLGQGTNTEAFF. The CDR3 DNA sequence: TGTGCCAGCACCTTGGGACAGGGGACGAACACTGAAGCTTTCTTT.

The chain joins TRBV14 to TRBJ2-1, with unresolved D. Deletions cut 2 bases from V and 4 bases from J, with 9 bases between. Germline CDR1 and CDR2: SGHDN and FVKESK. The CDR3 length is 14 residues. The CDR3 is CASSQSNIYNEQFF. In DNA form, the CDR3 reads TGTGCCAGCAGCCAATCGAACATTTACAATGAGCAGTTCTTC.

The rearrangement uses TRBV27 and TRBJ1-4; 10 positions match TRBD1. The junction had 0 bases not matched to a gene; V was cut back by 3 bases and J by 5 bases. This CDR3 contains 14 residues. Germline values: CDR1 MNHEY, CDR2 SMNVEV (reference sequence). CDR3 DNA: TGTGCCAGCAGTTTGGGACAGGGGAATGAAAAACTGTTTTTT. It codes for CASSLGQGNEKLFF.

V and J are TRBV7-3 and TRBJ2-7; D unresolved. V was cut by 1 base and J by 0 bases, with 10 bases left in between. The germline gives CDR1 SGHTA, CDR2 FQGTGA. This CDR3 spans 15 amino acids. CDR3 in amino acids: CASSLSWIPSYEQYF. Here the CDR3 DNA reads TGTGCCAGCAGCTTAAGCTGGATCCCCTCCTACGAGCAGTACTTC.

The chain has TRBV6-6 and TRBJ1-1; 7 bases fit TRBD1. CDR3 length: 13 residues. Germline V lookup: CDR1 MNHNY, CDR2 SVGAGI (reference sequence). V trimming: 4 bases; J trimming: 7 bases; junction bases outside the gene matches: 6. The CDR3 region has the DNA TGTGCCAGCAGTTGGGACAGCCTGTTTGAAGCTTTCTTT. Translating gives CASSWDSLFEAFF.

The V and J genes are TRBV5-6 and TRBJ2-3; possible D gene TRBD2, 6 bases. The germline V gene encodes CDR1 SGHDT and CDR2 YYEEEE. The CDR3 loop spans 13 amino acids. The ends were cut back, 6 bases at V and 3 bases at J, with 11 bases in the middle. This CDR3 reads CASKIGGTDTQYF. The CDR3 DNA follows: TGTGCCAGCAAAATTGGGGGGACAGATACGCAGTATTTT.

The rearrangement uses TRBV5-6 and TRBJ2-7, with D hard to call. The CDR3 is 11 residues long. V lost 2 bases to trimming and J lost 0 bases, with 0 bases between them. Germline V gene lookup returns CDR1 SGHDT and CDR2 YYEEEE. The CDR3 DNA reads as TGTGCCAGCAGCTTCTCCTACGAGCAGTACTTC. Translating it yields CASSFSYEQYF.

The chain couples TRBV6-5 to TRBJ2-1, with D tentatively TRBD2 (6 bases). The CDR3 is 16 residues long. V was clipped by 0 bases and J by 8 bases, with 17 bases between them. CDR1 MNHEY and CDR2 SVGAGI come from the germline V gene. The CDR3 loop is CASSYSESPGGDEQFF. CDR3 nucleotide sequence: TGTGCCAGCAGTTACTCGGAGAGTCCTGGAGGGGATGAGCAGTTCTTC.

The chain joins TRBV5-6 to TRBJ1-1; 7 positions agree with TRBD1. Germline values: CDR1 SGHDT, CDR2 YYEEEE. The CDR3 has 16 residues. J gave up 0 bases and V 7 bases, and 12 bases lay outside the gene matches. The CDR3 DNA follows: TGTGCCAGCCGCCTCCGGGACAGCTATTTGAACACTGAAGCTTTCTTT. This encodes CASRLRDSYLNTEAFF.

Written as DNA, the CDR3 is TGTGCCAGCAGCCTCGACACGAACACCGGGGAGCTGTTTTTT. It yields the protein CASSLDTNTGELFF. The rearrangement links TRBV7-6 to TRBJ2-2; D gene uncertain. The CDR3 length is 14 residues. Germline lookup yields CDR1 SGHVS and CDR2 FNYEAQ. The V end was cut by 5 bases, the J end by 0 bases, with 7 bases between.

The chain recombines TRBV19 with TRBJ1-5; D is possibly TRBD1 (5 bases). The V end lost 2 bases, the J end lost 4 bases, and 15 bases lay between the germline ends. Looked up from germline, CDR1 is LNHDA and CDR2 is SQIVND (reference sequence). The CDR3 covers 16 residues. CDR3 in DNA: TGTGCCAGTAGTATATTTGAAAGGGGCTTGAATCAGCCCCAGCATTTT. Protein: CASSIFERGLNQPQHF. The whole variable domain, remainder taken from reference TRBV19 and TRBJ1-5, is DGGITQSPKYLFRKEGQNVTLSCEQNLNHDAMYWYRQDPGQGLRLIYYSQIVNDFQKGDIAEGYSVSREKKESFPLTVTSAQKNPTAFYLCASSIFERGLNQPQHFGDGTRLSIL.

The chain uses TRBV2 and TRBJ2-5; D is unresolved. CDR3 length equals 10 residues. V lost 8 bases to trimming and J lost 11 bases, with 12 bases between them. Germline values: CDR1 SNHLY, CDR2 FYNNEI. CDR3: CASASSGQYF. CDR3 in DNA: TGTGCCAGCGCCAGTTCGGGTCAGTACTTC.

DNA for the CDR3: TGTGCCAGCACGACAGGGGTTGTCGGGGAGCTGTTTTTT. Translation: CASTTGVVGELFF. The chain uses TRBV7-4 and TRBJ2-2, with TRBD1 matching 8 bases. Germline CDR1 and CDR2: SGHVT and SQSDAQ. The V gene end was trimmed by 7 bases and the J gene end by 7 bases; junction bases not matched to a gene: 5. This CDR3 is 13 amino acids long.

This rearrangement joins TRBV5-1 to TRBJ2-6, with 7 nucleotides matching TRBD2. The CDR3 totals 17 residues. J lost 0 bases, V lost 4 bases, and 7 bases had no gene match. CDR1 SGHRS and CDR2 YFSETQ come from the germline V gene. CDR3 coding DNA: TGCGCCAGCAGCCTAAGGGCGGGAGACTCTGGGGCCAACGTCCTGACTTTC. It is translated as CASSLRAGDSGANVLTF.

The chain carries TRBV2 and TRBJ1-1; D not certain. V lost 3 bases, J lost 2 bases, and 13 bases lay in between. The CDR3 spans 15 residues. Germline values: CDR1 SNHLY, CDR2 FYNNEI. CDR3 DNA: TGTGCCAGCAGTGATAGAGAGGGTTCCAACACTGAAGCTTTCTTT. As protein: CASSDREGSNTEAFF.

By share, this clone ranks as large. The rearrangement uses TRBV5-1 and TRBJ1-2; TRBD1 is a possible D gene (5 bases). CDR1 SGHRS and CDR2 YFSETQ come from the germline V gene. Trimming left V 4 bases short and J 4 bases short, with 17 bases between. The CDR3 loop spans 15 amino acids. The chain's CDR3 is CASSPDPGTAYGYTF. The CDR3 nucleotides are TGCGCCAGCAGCCCGGACCCAGGGACGGCCTATGGCTACACCTTC.

The chain couples TRBV6-6 to TRBJ2-1; 14 bases agree with TRBD2. Trimming removed 5 bases from V and 6 bases from J; junction bases left unmatched: 3. CDR3 size: 15 residues. Looked up from germline, CDR1 is MNHNY and CDR2 is SVGAGI (reference sequence). CDR3 nucleotides: TGTGCCAGCAGTCCCGGGACTAGCGGGAGCAATGAGCAGTTCTTC. Protein product: CASSPGTSGSNEQFF.

In DNA, the CDR3 is TGTGCCAGCAGTGACAGGACCTCCCAGCCCCAGCATTTT. It yields the protein CASSDRTSQPQHF. V usage is TRBV7-2 and J usage is TRBJ1-5; D is possibly TRBD1 (6 bases). In germline, CDR1 is SGHTA, CDR2 FQGNSA. The CDR3 has 13 amino acids. Trimming left V 6 bases short and J 7 bases short, with 13 bases between.

This clone was detected once. This chain uses TRBV4-3 with TRBJ2-7; 10 nucleotides agree with TRBD2. The ends lost 1 base at V and 4 bases at J; junction bases unmatched: 4. Germline assignment: CDR1 LGHNA and CDR2 YSLEER. This CDR3 is built from 15 residues. CDR3 nucleotides: TGCGCCAGCAGCCAAGGAGGGACTAGCGCGTACGAGCAGTACTTC. Amino acid sequence: CASSQGGTSAYEQYF.

This chain links TRBV6-7 with TRBJ1-5, with D hard to call. TRBV6-7 belongs to the ORF category, with a function that is uncertain. With 0 bases removed from V and 2 bases from J, the gap between germline ends came to 14 bases. The CDR3 runs to 17 residues. The CDR3 loop is CASSYSLQALGNQPQHF. The CDR3 nucleotides read TGTGCCAGCAGTTACTCGTTGCAGGCCCTTGGCAATCAGCCCCAGCATTTT.

J is TRBJ1-1 and V is TRBV5-5; D is unresolved. V was clipped by 2 bases and J by 4 bases, with 6 bases between them. This CDR3 contains 12 residues. Per the germline V gene, CDR1 is SGHKS and CDR2 is YYEKEE (reference sequence). CDR3 coding DNA: TGTGCCAGCAGCTTCGTGGGCACTGAAGCTTTCTTT. Amino acids: CASSFVGTEAFF.

The chain joins TRBV5-1 to TRBJ2-1, with 11 bases fitting TRBD2. CDR3 size: 18 residues. The junction had 16 bases not matched to a gene; V was cut back by 3 bases and J by 8 bases. Germline V lookup: CDR1 SGHRS, CDR2 YFSETQ. The CDR3 protein is CASSSWGATSGNSYEQFF. The CDR3 nucleotides are TGCGCCAGCAGCTCCTGGGGGGCGACTAGCGGGAATTCGTATGAGCAGTTCTTC.

V usage is TRBV9 and J usage is TRBJ2-2; TRBD1 or TRBD2 may be the D gene (6 bases each). Germline CDR1 is SGDLS and CDR2 is YYNGEE. The CDR3 is made up of 16 amino acids. The V and J ends lost 2 bases and 3 bases respectively, with 14 bases between them. CDR3 sequence reads: CASSVLGGKDTGELFF. CDR3 coding DNA: TGTGCCAGCAGCGTCCTCGGGGGCAAAGACACCGGGGAGCTGTTTTTT.

The chain has TRBV7-6 and TRBJ2-1; TRBD2 might be the D (6 bases). CDR3 size: 15 residues. V lost 1 base and J 4 bases, leaving 11 bases between the germline ends. Germline CDR1 is SGHVS and CDR2 is FNYEAQ. CDR3 loop: CASSLGLAPYNEQFF. DNA for the CDR3: TGTGCCAGCAGCTTAGGCCTAGCGCCTTACAATGAGCAGTTCTTC.

The J gene is TRBJ2-6, the V gene TRBV6-6, with no clear D. Germline CDR1 and CDR2: MNHNY and SVGAGI (reference sequence). V shed 6 bases and J shed 2 bases, with 8 bases lying between them. The CDR3 has 14 amino acids. CDR3 region: CASSPQAGANVLTF. As DNA, the CDR3 is TGTGCCAGCAGCCCCCAGGCTGGGGCCAACGTCCTGACTTTC.

A few counts support this clone. This chain links TRBV30 with TRBJ1-1; no definite D call. The V gene's germline CDR1 is GTSNPN and CDR2 SVGIG (reference sequence). Deletions cut 3 bases from V and 2 bases from J, with 13 bases between. The CDR3 runs 14 residues. The CDR3 loop reads CAWSPLSPNTEAFF. The CDR3, as DNA: TGTGCCTGGAGCCCCCTGTCCCCCAACACTGAAGCTTTCTTT.

This clone showed up just a few times. The chain links TRBV6-1 to TRBJ2-7; 11 bases map to TRBD1. The CDR3 contains 13 residues. CDR1 and CDR2 from the germline V gene are MNHNS and SASEGT. The trim removed 6 bases at V and 4 bases at J, leaving 2 bases unmatched. The CDR3 nucleotides are TGTGCCAGCAGCGGGACAGGGGGTTACGAGCAGTACTTC. It codes for CASSGTGGYEQYF.

The chain carries TRBV6-6 and TRBJ1-5, with 8 bases fitting TRBD1. The CDR3 is made up of 16 amino acids. The germline V gene has CDR1 MNHNY and CDR2 SVGAGI (reference sequence). V dropped 6 bases and J dropped 0; count of bases not matched to a gene: 7. CDR3 sequence reads: CASSPGQGNSNQPQHF. CDR3 in DNA: TGTGCCAGCAGCCCCGGACAGGGAAATAGCAATCAGCCCCAGCATTTT.